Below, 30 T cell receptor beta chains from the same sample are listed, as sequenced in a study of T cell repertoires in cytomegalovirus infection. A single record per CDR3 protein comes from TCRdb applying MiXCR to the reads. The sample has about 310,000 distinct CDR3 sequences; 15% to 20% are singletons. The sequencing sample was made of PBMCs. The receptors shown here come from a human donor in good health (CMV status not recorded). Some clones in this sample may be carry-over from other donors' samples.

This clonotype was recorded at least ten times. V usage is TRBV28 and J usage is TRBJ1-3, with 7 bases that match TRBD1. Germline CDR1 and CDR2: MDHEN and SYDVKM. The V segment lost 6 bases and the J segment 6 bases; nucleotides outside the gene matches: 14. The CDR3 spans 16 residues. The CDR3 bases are TGTGCCAGCAGCGTGGGGACCGGGACAGCGGTAAACACCATATATTTT. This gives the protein CASSVGTGTAVNTIYF. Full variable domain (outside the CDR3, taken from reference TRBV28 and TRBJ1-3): DVKVTQSSRYLVKRTGEKVFLECVQDMDHENMFWYRQDPGLGLRLIYFSYDVKMKEKGDIPEGYSVSREKKERFSLILESASTNQTSMYLCASSVGTGTAVNTIYFGEGSWLTVV.

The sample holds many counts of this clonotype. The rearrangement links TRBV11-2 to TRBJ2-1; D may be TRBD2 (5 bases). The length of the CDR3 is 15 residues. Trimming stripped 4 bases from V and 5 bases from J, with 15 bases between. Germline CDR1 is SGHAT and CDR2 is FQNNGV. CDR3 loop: CASSSLRGSDNEQFF. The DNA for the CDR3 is TGTGCCAGCAGCTCCCTACGGGGTAGCGACAATGAGCAGTTCTTC.

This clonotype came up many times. Written as DNA, the CDR3 is TGTGCCAGCAGCTTGGGACAGGGTTATAGCAATCAGCCCCAGCATTTT. This codes for CASSLGQGYSNQPQHF. The rearrangement joins TRBV5-6 to TRBJ1-5, with 7 bases that match TRBD1. V lost 0 bases, J lost 0 bases, and 3 bases stayed unmatched. Germline loops: CDR1 SGHDT, CDR2 YYEEEE. This CDR3 has 16 amino acids.

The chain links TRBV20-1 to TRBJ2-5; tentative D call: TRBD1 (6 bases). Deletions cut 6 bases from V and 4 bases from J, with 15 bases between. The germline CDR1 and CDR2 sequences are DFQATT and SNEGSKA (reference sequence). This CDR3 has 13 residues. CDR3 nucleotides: TGCAGTGCCGAGGGGCAGGGGCTAGAGACCCAGTACTTC. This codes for CSAEGQGLETQYF.

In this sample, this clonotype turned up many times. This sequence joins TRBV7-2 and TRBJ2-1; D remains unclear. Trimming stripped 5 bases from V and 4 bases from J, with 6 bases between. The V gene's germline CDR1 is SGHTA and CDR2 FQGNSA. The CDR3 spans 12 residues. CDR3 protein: CASSGAYNEQFF. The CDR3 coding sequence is TGTGCCAGCAGCGGCGCGTACAATGAGCAGTTCTTC.

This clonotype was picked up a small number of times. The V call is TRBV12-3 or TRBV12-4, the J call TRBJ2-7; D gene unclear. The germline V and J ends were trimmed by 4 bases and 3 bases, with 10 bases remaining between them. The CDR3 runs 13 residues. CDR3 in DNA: TGTGCCAGCAGTTCCCAGACACACTACGAGCAGTACTTC. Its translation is CASSSQTHYEQYF.

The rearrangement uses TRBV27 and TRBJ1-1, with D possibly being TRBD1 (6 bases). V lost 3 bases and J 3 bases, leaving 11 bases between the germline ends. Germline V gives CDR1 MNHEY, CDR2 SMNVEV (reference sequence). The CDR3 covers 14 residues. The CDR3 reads CASSLLQGDTEAFF. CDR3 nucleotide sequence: TGTGCCAGCAGTTTGTTACAGGGAGACACTGAAGCTTTCTTT.

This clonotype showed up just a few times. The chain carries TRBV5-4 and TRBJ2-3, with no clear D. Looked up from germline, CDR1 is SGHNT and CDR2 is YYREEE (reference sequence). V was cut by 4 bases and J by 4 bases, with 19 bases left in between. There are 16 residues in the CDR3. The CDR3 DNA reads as TGTGCCAGCAGCCCACCGCCCCCGAATCGGGCAGATACGCAGTATTTT. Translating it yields CASSPPPPNRADTQYF. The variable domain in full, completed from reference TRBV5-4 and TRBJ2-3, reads ETGVTQSPTHLIKTRGQQVTLRCSSQSGHNTVSWYQQALGQGPQFIFQYYREEENGRGNFPPRFSGLQFPNYSSELNVNALELDDSALYLCASSPPPPNRADTQYFGPGTRLTVL.

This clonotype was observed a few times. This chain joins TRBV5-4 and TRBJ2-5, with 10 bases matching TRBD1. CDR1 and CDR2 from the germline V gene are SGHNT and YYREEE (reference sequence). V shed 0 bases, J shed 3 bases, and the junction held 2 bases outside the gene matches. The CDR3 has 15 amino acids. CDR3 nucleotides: TGTGCCAGCAGCTTGGATGGACAGGGGGAAGAGACCCAGTACTTC. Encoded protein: CASSLDGQGEETQYF.

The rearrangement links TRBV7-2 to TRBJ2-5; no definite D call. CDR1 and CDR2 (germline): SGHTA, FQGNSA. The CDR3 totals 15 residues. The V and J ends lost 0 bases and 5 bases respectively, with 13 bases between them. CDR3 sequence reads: CASSLARTLWETQYF. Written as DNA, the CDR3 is TGTGCCAGCAGCTTAGCGCGGACCCTTTGGGAGACCCAGTACTTC.

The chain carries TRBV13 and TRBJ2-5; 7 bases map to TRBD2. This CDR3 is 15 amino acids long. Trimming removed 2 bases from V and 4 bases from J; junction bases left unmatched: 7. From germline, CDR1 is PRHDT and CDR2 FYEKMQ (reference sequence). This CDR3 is CASSLKGPGGETQYF. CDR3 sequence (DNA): TGTGCCAGCAGCTTAAAGGGTCCGGGAGGAGAGACCCAGTACTTC.

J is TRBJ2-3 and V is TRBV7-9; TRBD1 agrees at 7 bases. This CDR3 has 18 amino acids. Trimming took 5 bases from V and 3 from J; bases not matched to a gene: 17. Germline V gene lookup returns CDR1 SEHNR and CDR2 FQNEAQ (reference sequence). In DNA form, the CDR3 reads TGTGCCAGCAGCCCCAGAACCGGGACAGCTCCTAAAACAGATACGCAGTATTTT. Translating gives CASSPRTGTAPKTDTQYF. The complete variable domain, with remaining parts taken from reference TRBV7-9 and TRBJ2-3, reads DTGVSQNPRHKITKRGQNVTFRCDPISEHNRLYWYRQTLGQGPEFLTYFQNEAQLEKSRLLSDRFSAERPKGSFSTLEIQRTEQGDSAMYLCASSPRTGTAPKTDTQYFGPGTRLTVL.

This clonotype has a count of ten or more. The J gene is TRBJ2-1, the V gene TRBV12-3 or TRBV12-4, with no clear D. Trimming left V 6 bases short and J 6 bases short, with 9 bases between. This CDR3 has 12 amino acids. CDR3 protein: CASSSRVNEQFF. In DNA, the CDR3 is TGTGCCAGCAGCTCTAGGGTCAATGAGCAGTTCTTC.

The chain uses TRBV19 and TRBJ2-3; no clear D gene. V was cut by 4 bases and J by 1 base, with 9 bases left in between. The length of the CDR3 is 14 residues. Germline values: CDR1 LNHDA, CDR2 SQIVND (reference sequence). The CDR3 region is CASSSRWGTDTQYF. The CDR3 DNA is TGTGCCAGTAGTAGCCGGTGGGGCACAGATACGCAGTATTTT.

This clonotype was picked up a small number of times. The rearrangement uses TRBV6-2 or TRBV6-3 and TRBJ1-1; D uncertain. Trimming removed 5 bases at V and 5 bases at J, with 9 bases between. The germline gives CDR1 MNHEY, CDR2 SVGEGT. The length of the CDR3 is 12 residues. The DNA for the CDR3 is TGTGCCAGCAGTCAAGGGTGGACTGAAGCTTTCTTT. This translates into CASSQGWTEAFF.

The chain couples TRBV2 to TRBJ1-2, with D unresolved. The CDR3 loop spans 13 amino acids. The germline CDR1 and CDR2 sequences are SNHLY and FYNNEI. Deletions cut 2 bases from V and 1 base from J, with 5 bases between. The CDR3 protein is CASSETDNYGYTF. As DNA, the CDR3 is TGTGCCAGCAGTGAAACAGATAACTATGGCTACACCTTC.

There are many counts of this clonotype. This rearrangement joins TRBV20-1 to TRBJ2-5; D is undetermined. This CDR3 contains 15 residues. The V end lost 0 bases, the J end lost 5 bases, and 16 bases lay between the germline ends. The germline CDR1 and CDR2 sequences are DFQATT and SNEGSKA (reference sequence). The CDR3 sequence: CSARDLRVARETQYF. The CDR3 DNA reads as TGCAGTGCTAGAGATCTTCGGGTAGCACGCGAGACCCAGTACTTC.

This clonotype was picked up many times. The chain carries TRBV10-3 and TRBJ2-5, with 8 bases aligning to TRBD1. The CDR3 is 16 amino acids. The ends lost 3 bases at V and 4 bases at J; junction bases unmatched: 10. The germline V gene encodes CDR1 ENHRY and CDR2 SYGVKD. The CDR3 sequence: CAISDPYRGRRETQYF. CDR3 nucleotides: TGTGCCATCAGTGACCCCTACAGGGGGAGGAGAGAGACCCAGTACTTC.

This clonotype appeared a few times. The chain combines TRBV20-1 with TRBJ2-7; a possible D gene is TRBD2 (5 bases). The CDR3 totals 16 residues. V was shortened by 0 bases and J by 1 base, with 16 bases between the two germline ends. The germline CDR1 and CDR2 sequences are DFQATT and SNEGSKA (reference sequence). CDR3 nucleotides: TGCAGTGCTAGAGATCCCGGAGGCAGGCGGTCCTACGAGCAGTACTTC. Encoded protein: CSARDPGGRRSYEQYF.

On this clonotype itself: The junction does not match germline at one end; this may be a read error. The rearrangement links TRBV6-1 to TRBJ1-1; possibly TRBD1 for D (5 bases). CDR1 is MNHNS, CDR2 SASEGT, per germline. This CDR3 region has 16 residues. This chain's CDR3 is CVSSEASGHPNTEAFF. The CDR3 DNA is TGTGTCAGCAGTGAAGCGTCAGGGCACCCGAACACTGAAGCTTTCTTT.

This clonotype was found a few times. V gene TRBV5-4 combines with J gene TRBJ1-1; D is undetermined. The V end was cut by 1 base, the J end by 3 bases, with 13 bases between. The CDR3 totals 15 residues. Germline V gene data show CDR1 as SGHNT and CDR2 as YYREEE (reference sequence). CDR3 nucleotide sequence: TGTGCCAGCAGCTTGCGGAATAGGGCGGACACTGAAGCTTTCTTT. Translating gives CASSLRNRADTEAFF.

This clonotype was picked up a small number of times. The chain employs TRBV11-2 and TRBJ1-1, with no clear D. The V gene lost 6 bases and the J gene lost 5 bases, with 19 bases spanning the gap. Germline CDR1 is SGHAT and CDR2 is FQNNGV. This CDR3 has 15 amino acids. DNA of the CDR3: TGTGCCAGCAGGTTTTTCACAAACGAGGGAACTGAAGCTTTCTTT. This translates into CASRFFTNEGTEAFF.

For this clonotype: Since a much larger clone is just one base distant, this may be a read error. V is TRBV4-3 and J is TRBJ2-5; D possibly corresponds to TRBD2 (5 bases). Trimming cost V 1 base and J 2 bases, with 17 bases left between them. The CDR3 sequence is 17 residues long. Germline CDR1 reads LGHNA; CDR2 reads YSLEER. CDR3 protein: CASSQVRSSVGQETQYF. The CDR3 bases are TGCGCCAGCAGCCAAGTGAGGAGTAGCGTGGGTCAAGAGACCCAGTACTTC.

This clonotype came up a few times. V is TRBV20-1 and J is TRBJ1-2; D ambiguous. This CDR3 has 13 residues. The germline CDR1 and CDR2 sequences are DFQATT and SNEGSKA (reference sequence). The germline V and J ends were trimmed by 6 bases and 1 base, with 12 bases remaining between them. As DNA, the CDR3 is TGCAGTGCCCCTCCGACCCTTAACTATGGCTACACCTTC. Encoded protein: CSAPPTLNYGYTF.

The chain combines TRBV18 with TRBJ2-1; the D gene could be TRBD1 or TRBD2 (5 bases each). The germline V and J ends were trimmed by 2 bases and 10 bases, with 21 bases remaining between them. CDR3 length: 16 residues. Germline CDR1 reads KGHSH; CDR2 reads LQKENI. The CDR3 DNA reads TGTGCCAGCTCACCATTCAGGGACCTTACGTCTGCGGAGCAGTTCTTC. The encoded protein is CASSPFRDLTSAEQFF.

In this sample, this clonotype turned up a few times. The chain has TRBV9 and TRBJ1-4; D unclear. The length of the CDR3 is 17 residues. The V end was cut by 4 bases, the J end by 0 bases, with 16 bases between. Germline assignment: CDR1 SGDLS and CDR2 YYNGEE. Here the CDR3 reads CASSPGLIGATNEKLFF. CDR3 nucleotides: TGTGCCAGCAGCCCCGGATTAATTGGGGCAACTAATGAAAAACTGTTTTTT.

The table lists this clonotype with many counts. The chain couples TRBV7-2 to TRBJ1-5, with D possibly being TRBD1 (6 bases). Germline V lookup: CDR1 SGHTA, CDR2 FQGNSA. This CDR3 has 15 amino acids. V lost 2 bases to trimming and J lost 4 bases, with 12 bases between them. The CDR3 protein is CASSLYWTDNQPQHF. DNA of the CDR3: TGTGCCAGCAGCTTATATTGGACAGATAATCAGCCCCAGCATTTT.

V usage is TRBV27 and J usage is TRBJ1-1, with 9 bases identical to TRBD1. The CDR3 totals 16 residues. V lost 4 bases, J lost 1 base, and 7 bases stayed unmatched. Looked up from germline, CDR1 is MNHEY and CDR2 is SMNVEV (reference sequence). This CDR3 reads CASSSRLDRGNTEAFF. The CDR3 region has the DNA TGTGCCAGCAGTTCGCGACTGGACAGGGGGAACACTGAAGCTTTCTTT.

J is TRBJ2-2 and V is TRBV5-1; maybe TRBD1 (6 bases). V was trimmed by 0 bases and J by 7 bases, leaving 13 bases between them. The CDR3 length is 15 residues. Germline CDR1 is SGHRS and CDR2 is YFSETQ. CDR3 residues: CASSLDLQGFGELFF. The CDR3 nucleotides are TGCGCCAGCAGCTTGGACCTACAGGGATTCGGGGAGCTGTTTTTT.

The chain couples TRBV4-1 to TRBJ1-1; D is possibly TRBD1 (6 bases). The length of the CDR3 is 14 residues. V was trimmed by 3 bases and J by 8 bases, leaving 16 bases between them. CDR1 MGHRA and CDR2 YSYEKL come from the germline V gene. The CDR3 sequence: CASSQMTGPFEAFF. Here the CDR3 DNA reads TGCGCCAGCAGCCAGATGACAGGACCTTTCGAAGCTTTCTTT.